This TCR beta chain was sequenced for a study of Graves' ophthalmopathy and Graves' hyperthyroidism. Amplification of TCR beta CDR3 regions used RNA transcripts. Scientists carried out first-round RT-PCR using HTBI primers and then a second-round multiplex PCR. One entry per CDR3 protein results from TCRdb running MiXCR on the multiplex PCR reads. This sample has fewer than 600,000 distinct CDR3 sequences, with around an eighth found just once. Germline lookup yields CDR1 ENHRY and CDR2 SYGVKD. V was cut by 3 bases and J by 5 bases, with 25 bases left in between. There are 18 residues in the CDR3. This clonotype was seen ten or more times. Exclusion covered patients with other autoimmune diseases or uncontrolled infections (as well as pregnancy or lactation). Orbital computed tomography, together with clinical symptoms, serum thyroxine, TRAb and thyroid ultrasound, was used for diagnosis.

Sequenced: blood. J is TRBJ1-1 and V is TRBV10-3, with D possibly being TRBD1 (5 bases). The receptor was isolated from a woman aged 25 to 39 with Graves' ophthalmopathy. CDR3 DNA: TGTGCCATCAGTGAAAGTTCAGTGGGGCGCAGAACGGGGACTGAAGCTTTCTTT. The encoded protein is CAISESSVGRRTGTEAFF.